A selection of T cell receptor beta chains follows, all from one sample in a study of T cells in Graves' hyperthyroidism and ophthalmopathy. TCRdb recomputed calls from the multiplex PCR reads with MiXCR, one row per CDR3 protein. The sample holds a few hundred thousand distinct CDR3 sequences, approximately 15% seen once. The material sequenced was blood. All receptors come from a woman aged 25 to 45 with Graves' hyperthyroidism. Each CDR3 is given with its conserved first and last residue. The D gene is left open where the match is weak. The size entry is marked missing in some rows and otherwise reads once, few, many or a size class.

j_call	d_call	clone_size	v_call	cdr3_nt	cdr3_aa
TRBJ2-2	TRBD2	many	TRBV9	TGTGCCAGCAGCGTAGAAGCGGGAGGGCCTGCCAGCGGGGAGCTGTTTTTT	CASSVEAGGPASGELFF
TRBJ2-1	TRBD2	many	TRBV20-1	TGCAGTGCGAGGACTAGCGGGAGGTCCACGAACAATGAGCAGTTCTTC	CSARTSGRSTNNEQFF
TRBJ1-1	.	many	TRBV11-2	TGTGCCAGCAGCTACCCCGGGGGCGGCACTGAAGCTTTCTTT	CASSYPGGGTEAFF
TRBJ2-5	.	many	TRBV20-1	TGCAGTGCTAGAGATGGGAGCGTGGGGACCCAGTACTTC	CSARDGSVGTQYF
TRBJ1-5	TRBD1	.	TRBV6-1	TGTGCCAGCAACAAGGACAGGGATCAGCCCCAGCATTTT	CASNKDRDQPQHF
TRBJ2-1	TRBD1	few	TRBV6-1	TGTGCCACCCGGATGGGACAGGAGCCTCTCGGTGAGCAGTTCTTC	CATRMGQEPLGEQFF
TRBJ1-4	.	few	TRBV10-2	TGCGCCAGCAGTGAGATACCCGACCGGAATGAAAAACTGTTTTTT	CASSEIPDRNEKLFF
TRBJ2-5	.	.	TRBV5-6	TGTGCCAGCAGTGGCCAGAGCGGTCGAACTCAAGAGACCCAGTACTTC	CASSGQSGRTQETQYF
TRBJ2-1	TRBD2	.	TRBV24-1	TGTGCCACCAGTGATCCACTAGCGGGAGGCCGTAGGGGATACAATGAGCAGTTCTTC	CATSDPLAGGRRGYNEQFF
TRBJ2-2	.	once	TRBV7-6	TGTGCCAGAACTGGACCCGAGGGGGAGCTGTTTTTT	CARTGPEGELFF
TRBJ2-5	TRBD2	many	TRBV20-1	TGCAGTGCCAATCCGGGACTAGCGGGGCCCCAAGAGACCCAGTACTTC	CSANPGLAGPQETQYF
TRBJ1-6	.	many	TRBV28	TGTGCCAGCACCCACCGGGGAGGTAATTCACCCCTCCACTTT	CASTHRGGNSPLHF
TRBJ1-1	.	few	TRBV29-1	TGCAGCGTTTTGAACACTGAAGCTTTCTTT	CSVLNTEAFF
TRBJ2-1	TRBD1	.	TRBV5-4	TGTGCTCACGCGCAGGGGGTCTACAATGAGCAGTTCTTC	CAHAQGVYNEQFF
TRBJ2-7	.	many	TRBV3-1	TGTGCCAGCAGCCATCTTCCCACCGGGCTTCACTACGAGCAGTACTTC	CASSHLPTGLHYEQYF